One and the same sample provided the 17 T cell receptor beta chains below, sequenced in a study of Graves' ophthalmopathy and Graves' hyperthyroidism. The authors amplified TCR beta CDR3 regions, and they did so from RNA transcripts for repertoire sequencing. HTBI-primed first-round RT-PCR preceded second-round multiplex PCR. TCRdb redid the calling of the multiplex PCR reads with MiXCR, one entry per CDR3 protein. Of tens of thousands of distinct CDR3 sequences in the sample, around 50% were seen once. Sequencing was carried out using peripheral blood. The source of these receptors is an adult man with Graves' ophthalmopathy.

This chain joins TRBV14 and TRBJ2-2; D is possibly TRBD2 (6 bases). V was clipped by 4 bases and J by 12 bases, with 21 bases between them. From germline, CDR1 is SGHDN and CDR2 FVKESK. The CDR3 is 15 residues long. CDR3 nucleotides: TGTGCCAGCAGCCCTACCAGGGTTCGGGGACTGAAGCTGTTTTTT. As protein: CASSPTRVRGLKLFF.

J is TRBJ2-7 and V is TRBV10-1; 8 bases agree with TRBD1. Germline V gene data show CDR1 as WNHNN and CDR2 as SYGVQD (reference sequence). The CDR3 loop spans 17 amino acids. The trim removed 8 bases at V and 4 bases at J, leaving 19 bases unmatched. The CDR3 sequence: CASAGGDTGDSGYEQYF. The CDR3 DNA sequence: TGCGCCAGCGCAGGGGGCGACACCGGGGATTCAGGATACGAGCAGTACTTC.

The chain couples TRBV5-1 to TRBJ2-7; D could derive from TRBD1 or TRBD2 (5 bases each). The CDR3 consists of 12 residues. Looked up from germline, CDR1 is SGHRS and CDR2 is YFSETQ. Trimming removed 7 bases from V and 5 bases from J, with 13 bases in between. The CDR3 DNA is TGCGCCAGCGAGGGGCCTGGGGACGAGCAGTACTTC. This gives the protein CASEGPGDEQYF.

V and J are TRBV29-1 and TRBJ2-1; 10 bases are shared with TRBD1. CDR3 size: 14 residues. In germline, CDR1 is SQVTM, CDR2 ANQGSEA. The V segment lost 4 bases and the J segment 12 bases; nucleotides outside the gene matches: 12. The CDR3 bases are TGCAGCGTTGTTGTGACAGGGGGCAGTCAGGCGCAGTTCTTC. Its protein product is CSVVVTGGSQAQFF.

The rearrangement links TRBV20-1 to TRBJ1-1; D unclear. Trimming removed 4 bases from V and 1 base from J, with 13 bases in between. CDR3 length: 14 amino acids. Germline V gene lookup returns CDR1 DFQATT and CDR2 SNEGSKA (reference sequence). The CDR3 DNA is TGCAGTGCTATGGCTGACACGACGAACACTGAAGCTTTCTTT. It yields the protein CSAMADTTNTEAFF.

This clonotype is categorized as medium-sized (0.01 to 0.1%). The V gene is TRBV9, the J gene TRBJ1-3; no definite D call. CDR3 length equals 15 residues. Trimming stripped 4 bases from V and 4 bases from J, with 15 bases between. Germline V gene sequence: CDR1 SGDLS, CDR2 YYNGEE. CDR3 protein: CASSPKVRMGNTIYF. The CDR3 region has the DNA TGTGCCAGCAGCCCCAAGGTGAGGATGGGAAACACCATATATTTT. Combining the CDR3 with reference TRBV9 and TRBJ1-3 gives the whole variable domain DSGVTQTPKHLITATGQRVTLRCSPRSGDLSVYWYQQSLDQGLQFLIQYYNGEERAKGNILERFSAQQFPDLHSELNLSSLELGDSALYFCASSPKVRMGNTIYFGEGSWLTVV.

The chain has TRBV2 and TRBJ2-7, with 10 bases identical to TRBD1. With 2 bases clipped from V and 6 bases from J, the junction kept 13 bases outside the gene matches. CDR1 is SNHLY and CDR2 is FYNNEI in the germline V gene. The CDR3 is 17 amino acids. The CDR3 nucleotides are TGTGCCAGCAGTGAAATGGGACAGGGGATCCTACGAGGCGAGCAGTACTTC. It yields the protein CASSEMGQGILRGEQYF.

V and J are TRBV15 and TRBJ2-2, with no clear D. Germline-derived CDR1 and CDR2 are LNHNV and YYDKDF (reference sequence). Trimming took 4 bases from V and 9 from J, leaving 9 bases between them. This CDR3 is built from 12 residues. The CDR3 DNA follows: TGTGCCACCAGCATGGACGACTGGGAGCTGTTTTTT. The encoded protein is CATSMDDWELFF.

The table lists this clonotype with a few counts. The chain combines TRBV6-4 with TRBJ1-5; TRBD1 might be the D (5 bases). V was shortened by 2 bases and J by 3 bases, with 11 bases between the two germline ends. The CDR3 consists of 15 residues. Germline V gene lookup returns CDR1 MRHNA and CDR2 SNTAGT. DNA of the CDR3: TGTGCCAGCAGTGACCCAGGGATAGACAATCAGCCCCAGCATTTT. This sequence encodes CASSDPGIDNQPQHF.

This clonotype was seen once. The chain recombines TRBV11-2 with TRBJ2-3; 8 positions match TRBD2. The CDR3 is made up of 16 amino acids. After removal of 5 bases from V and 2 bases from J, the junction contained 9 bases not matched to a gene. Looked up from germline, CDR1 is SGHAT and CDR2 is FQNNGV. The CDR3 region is CASSRIAGINTDTQYF. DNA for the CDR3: TGTGCCAGCAGCCGAATAGCGGGGATAAACACAGATACGCAGTATTTT. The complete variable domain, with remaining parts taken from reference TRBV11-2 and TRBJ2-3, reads EAGVAQSPRYKIIEKRQSVAFWCNPISGHATLYWYQQILGQGPKLLIQFQNNGVVDDSQLPKDRFSAERLKGVDSTLKIQPAKLEDSAVYLCASSRIAGINTDTQYFGPGTRLTVL.

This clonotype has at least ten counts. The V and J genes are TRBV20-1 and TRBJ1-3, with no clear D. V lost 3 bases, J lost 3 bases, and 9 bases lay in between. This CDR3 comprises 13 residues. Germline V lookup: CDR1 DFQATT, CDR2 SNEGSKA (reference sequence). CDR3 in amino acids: CSASKGGGNTIYF. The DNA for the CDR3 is TGCAGTGCTAGTAAAGGAGGTGGAAACACCATATATTTT.

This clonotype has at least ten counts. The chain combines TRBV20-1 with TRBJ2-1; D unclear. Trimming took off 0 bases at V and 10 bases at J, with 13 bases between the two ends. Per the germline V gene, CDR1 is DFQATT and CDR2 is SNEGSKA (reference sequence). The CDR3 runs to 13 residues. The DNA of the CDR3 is TGCAGTGCTAGAGATATGGAGTATAACGAGCAGTTCTTC. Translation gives CSARDMEYNEQFF.

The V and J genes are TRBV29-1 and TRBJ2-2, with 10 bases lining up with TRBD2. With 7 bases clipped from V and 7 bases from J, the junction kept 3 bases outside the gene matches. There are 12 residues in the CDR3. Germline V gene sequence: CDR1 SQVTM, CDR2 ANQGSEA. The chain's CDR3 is CSATSGFGELFF. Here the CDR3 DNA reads TGCAGCGCGACTAGCGGGTTCGGGGAGCTGTTTTTT.

The CDR3 nucleotides are TGTGCCAGCAGCTTGTATGGGGATGGCTACACCTTC. This encodes CASSLYGDGYTF. The J gene is TRBJ1-2, the V gene TRBV7-3; no firm D call. Germline CDR1 and CDR2: SGHTA and FQGTGA. This CDR3 region has 12 residues. V was clipped by 3 bases and J by 6 bases, with 8 bases between them.

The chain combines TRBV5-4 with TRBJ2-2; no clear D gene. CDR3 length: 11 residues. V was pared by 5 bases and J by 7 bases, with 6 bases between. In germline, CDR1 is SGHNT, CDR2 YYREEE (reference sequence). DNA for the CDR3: TGTGCCAGCAGTATGGACGGGGAGCTGTTTTTT. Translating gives CASSMDGELFF.

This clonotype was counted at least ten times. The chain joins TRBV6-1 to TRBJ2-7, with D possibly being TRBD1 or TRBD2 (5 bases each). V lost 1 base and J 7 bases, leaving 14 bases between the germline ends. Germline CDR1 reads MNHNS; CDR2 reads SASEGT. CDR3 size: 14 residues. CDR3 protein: CASSEGGTRQEQYF. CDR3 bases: TGTGCCAGCAGTGAAGGAGGGACGCGGCAAGAGCAGTACTTC.

The CDR3: CASSTLQGLLHNEQFF. In DNA form, the CDR3 reads TGTGCCAGCAGTACCCTTCAGGGACTCCTCCACAATGAGCAGTTCTTC. The V call is TRBV28, the J call TRBJ2-1; TRBD2 is a possible D gene (6 bases). Trimming pared 5 bases from V and 5 bases from J, leaving 19 bases between. The CDR3 sequence is 16 residues long. The germline V gene encodes CDR1 MDHEN and CDR2 SYDVKM.